This entry is about one T cell receptor (beta chain). The CDR3 consists of 15 residues. Germline values: CDR1 SGHNT, CDR2 YYREEE (reference sequence). V trimming: 5 bases; J trimming: 10 bases; junction bases outside the gene matches: 16. The sample is drawn from a study of blood T cell repertoires in COVID-19. On the study more broadly: Specimens from acute and convalescent COVID-19 originated in the United States, Italy and Spain. PBMCs, B-cell-depleted T cells, or T cells were the source of the cDNA or gDNA that made up the material.

The data were produced by immunoSEQ multiplex PCR, yet TCRdb's version contains in-frame clones alone and is incomplete. The data hold 200,000 or so clones, with approximately 86% observed a single time. The sample taken for sequencing was peripheral blood. The chain couples TRBV5-4 to TRBJ1-2, with TRBD1 identical over 8 bases. This clonotype originated in a man aged 55 to 70 with COVID-19, enrolled during active disease. The CDR3 bases are TGTGCCAGCAGTCCGATACCGGACAGGGTTATTGACTACACCTTC. Residues: CASSPIPDRVIDYTF.